The text below deals with one TCR beta chain. Its antigen is currently unknown. This sample is drawn from a study of tumor-infiltrating lymphocytes in primary liver carcinoma. At the level of the study: Productive TCRbeta reads per sample were roughly 3.5 to 7.5 million, not differing by tissue. Study conclusions and caveats: Tumors had a significantly higher top-250-clone fraction than blood (p = 0.039).

Both blood RNA, taken from unsorted whole blood, and germline DNA were extracted. TCR beta cDNA was reverse-transcribed from about 500 ng of total RNA. The reaction used a constant-region primer and ProtoScript II reverse transcriptase. Libraries covering TCR beta were generated through three nested multiplex PCR rounds (using a slightly modified ARM-PCR). In the first two PCR rounds, TRBV1-TRBV30 forward primers were paired with a C-beta reverse primer, and each round lasted roughly 9 cycles. TCRdb fed the multiplex PCR reads into MiXCR, producing one record per CDR3 protein. Of approximately 330,000 distinct CDR3 sequences in the sample, 65% are singletons; the top ten hold 6.5%. The CDR3 extends over 14 amino acids. V was pared by 6 bases and J by 5 bases, with 13 bases between. Germline V gives CDR1 MDHEN, CDR2 SYDVKM.

Sequenced sample: peripheral blood. The genes are TRBV28 and TRBJ2-2; D is unresolved. This clonotype was obtained from a man in his forties with primary liver carcinoma and hepatitis B virus infection. The CDR3 nucleotides read TGTGCCAGCAGGGGTAGAGACGGGACCGGGGAGCTGTTTTTT. Translation gives CASRGRDGTGELFF.